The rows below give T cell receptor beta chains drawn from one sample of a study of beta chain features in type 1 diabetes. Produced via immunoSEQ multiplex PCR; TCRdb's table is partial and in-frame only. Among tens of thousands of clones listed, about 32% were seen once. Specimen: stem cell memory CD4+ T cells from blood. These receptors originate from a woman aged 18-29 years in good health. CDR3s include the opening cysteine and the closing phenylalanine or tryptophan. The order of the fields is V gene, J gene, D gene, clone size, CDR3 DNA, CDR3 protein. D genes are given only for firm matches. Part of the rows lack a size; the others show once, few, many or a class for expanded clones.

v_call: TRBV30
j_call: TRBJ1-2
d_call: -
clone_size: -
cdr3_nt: TGTGCCTGGAGGGGTGACAGCTATGGCTACACCTTC
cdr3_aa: CAWRGDSYGYTF

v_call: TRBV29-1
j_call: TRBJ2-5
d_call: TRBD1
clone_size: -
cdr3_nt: TGCAGCAAACACGAGGGGGCGACCCAGTACTTC
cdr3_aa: CSKHEGATQYF

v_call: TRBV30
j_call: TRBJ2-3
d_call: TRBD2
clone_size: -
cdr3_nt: TGTGCCTGGAGCAGGACTAGCTCAAATACGCAGTATTTT
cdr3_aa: CAWSRTSSNTQYF

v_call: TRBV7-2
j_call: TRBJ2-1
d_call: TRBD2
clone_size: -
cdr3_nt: TGTGCCAGCACCACCCGGGGGGCTAGCGGGAGATTATTCTACAATGAGCAGTTCTTC
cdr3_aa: CASTTRGASGRLFYNEQFF

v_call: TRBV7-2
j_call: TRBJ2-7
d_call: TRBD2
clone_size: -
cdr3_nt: TGTGCCAGCAGCTCTTTAGCGGGAGCGCCCGAGCAGTACTTC
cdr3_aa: CASSSLAGAPEQYF

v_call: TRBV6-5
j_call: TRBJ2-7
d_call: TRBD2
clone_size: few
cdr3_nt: TGTGCCAGCGGCCGCGGGGGGGACTACGAGCAGTACTTC
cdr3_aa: CASGRGGDYEQYF

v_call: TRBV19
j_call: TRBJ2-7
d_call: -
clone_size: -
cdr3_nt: TGTGCCAGTAGTCCTCGGGGGACCGGCCGCTCCTACGAGCAGTACTTC
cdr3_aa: CASSPRGTGRSYEQYF

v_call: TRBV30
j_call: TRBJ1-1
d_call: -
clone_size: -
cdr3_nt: TGTGCCTGGAGTTCCACTGAGGAAGCTTTCTTT
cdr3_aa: CAWSSTEEAFF

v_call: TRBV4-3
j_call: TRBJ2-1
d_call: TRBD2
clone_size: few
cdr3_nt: TGCGCCAGCAGCCAAGATAACGGGGGGGCCTACAATGAGCAGTTCTTC
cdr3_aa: CASSQDNGGAYNEQFF

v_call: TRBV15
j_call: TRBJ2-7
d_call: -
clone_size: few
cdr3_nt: TGTGCCACCAGCGTGAACATTGGGCAGTTCTCCTACGAGCAGTACTTC
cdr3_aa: CATSVNIGQFSYEQYF

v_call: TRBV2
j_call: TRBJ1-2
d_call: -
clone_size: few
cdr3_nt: TGTGCCAGCAGGGAACAGGGATTGTACGGCTACACCTTC
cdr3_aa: CASREQGLYGYTF

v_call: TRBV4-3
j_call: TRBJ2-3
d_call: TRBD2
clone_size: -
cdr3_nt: TGCGCCAGCAGCCAAGACCCAAATAGCGGGGGGGCCGGGGCAGATACGCAGTATTTT
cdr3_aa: CASSQDPNSGGAGADTQYF

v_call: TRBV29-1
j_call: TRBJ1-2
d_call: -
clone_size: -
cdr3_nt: TGCAGCGTTGGTCTCCAGGGAAACTATGGCTACACCTTC
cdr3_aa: CSVGLQGNYGYTF

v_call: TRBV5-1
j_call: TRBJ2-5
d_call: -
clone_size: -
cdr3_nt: TGCGCCAGCAGCTTACTTTCGAGCGGAATCCAAGAGACCCAGTACTTC
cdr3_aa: CASSLLSSGIQETQYF

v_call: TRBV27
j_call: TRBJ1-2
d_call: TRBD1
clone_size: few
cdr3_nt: TGTGCCAGCAGTTCATACTGGGCAGGGGGCGAAGTTGAGTATGGCTACACCTTC
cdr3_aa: CASSSYWAGGEVEYGYTF

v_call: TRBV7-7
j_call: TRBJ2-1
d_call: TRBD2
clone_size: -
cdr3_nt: TGTGCTAGCAGCCGACTAGCGGGTACCTACAATGAGCAGTTCTTC
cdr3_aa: CASSRLAGTYNEQFF

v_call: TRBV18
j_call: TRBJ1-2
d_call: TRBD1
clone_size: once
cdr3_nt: TGTGCCAGCTCAAACGGGACAGGGAAAGGCTACACCTTC
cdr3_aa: CASSNGTGKGYTF

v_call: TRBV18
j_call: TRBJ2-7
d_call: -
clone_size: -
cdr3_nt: TGTGCCAGCTCACCACGAGGGTCCTCCTACGAGCAGTACTTC
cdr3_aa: CASSPRGSSYEQYF

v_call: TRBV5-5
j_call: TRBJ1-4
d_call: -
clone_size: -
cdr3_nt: TGTGCCAGCAGACCGTCCGGGACAAACTATGAAAAACTGTTTTTT
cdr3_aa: CASRPSGTNYEKLFF

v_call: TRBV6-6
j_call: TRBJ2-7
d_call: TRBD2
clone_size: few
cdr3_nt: TGTGCCAGCAGTTATACTAGCGGGGGGACCGGCGAGCAGTACTTC
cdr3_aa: CASSYTSGGTGEQYF

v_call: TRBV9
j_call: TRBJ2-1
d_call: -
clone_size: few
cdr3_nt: TGTGCCAGCAGCGCGACAGTATACAATGAGCAGTTCTTC
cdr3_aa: CASSATVYNEQFF

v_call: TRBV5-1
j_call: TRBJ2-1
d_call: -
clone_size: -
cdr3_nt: TGCGCCAGCAGCCCCGGACAGTTTAACAATGAGCAGTTCTTC
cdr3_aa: CASSPGQFNNEQFF

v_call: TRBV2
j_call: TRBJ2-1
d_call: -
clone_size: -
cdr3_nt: TGTGCCAGCAGACTAGACCTACTCTACAATGAGCAGTTCTTC
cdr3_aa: CASRLDLLYNEQFF

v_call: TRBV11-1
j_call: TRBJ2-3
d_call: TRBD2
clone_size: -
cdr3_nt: TGTGCCAGCAGATTTAGCGGGAGTCGTAATACGCAGTATTTT
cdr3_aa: CASRFSGSRNTQYF

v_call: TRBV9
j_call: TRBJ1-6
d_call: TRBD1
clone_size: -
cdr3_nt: TGTGCCAGCAGCGGGGGGGACAGGGGTAATTTGGCCCTCCACTTT
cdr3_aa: CASSGGDRGNLALHF

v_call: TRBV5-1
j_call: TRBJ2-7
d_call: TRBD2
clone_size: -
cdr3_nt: TGCGCCAGCAGCCTAGGACTAGCGGGGGACTACGAGCAGTACTTC
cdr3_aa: CASSLGLAGDYEQYF

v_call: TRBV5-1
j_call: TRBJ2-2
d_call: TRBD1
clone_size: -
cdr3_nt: TGCGCCAGCAGCTTGGGAACAGGGGCGAACACCGGGGAGCTGTTTTTT
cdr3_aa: CASSLGTGANTGELFF

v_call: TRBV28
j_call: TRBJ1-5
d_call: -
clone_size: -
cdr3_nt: TGTGCCAGCAGTCTAAACAATCAGCCCCAGCATTTT
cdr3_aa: CASSLNNQPQHF

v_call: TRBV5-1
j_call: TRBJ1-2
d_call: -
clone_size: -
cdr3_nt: TGCGCCAGCAGCTCGGACAGCTCTAACTATGGCTACACCTTC
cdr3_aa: CASSSDSSNYGYTF

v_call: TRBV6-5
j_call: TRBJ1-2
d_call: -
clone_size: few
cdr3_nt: TGTGCCAGCAGCGACCCGGGAGGGTTTAACTATGGCTACACCTTC
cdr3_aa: CASSDPGGFNYGYTF

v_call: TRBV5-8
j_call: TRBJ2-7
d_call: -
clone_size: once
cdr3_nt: TGTGCCAGCAGCACGGGGACTTATGTCAACACCTACGAGCAGTACTTC
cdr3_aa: CASSTGTYVNTYEQYF

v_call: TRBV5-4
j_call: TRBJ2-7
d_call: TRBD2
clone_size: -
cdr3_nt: TGTGCCAGCAGCCGAAGCGGGAGTTATAACGAGCAGTACTTC
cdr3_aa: CASSRSGSYNEQYF

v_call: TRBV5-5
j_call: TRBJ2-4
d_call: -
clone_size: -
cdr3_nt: TGTGCCAGCAGTTTAGCTTATAGCGGAACCGGGGGCATTCAGTACTTC
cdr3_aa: CASSLAYSGTGGIQYF

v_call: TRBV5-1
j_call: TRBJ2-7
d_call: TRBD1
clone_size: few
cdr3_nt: TGCGCCAGCAGCCTTCCCGGGACAGGTTCCTACGAGCAGTACTTC
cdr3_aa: CASSLPGTGSYEQYF

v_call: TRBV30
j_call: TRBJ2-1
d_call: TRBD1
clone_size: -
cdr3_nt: TGTGCCTGGAGTGCAGGACAGGGAGTTGGGAATGAGCAGTTCTTC
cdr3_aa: CAWSAGQGVGNEQFF

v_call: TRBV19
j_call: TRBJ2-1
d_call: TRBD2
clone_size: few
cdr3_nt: TGTGCCAGTAGTAAACGACTAGCGGGCTACAATGAGCAGTTCTTC
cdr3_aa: CASSKRLAGYNEQFF

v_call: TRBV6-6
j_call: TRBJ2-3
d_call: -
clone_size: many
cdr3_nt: TGTGCCAGCAGTTACGCGGCCCAGACAGATACGCAGTATTTT
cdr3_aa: CASSYAAQTDTQYF

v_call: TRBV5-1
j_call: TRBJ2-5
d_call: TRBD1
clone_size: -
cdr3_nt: TGCGCCAGCAGCTTGGGACAGGGCACAACACAAGAGACCCAGTACTTC
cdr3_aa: CASSLGQGTTQETQYF

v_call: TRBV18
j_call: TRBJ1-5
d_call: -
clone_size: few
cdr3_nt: TGTGCCAGCTCACGGACGCGGGCAGGGGCCCTCGAGAATCAGCCCCAGCATTTT
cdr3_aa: CASSRTRAGALENQPQHF

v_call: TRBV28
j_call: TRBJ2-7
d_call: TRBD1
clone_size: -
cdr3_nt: TGTGCCAGTCGGCCTTCCGGGACAGGGTCCTACGAGCAGTACTTC
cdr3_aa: CASRPSGTGSYEQYF

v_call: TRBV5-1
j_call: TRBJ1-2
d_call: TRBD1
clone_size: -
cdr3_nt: TGCGCCAGCAGCTTGGATACTCCAGGACAGGGAGACTATGGCTACACCTTC
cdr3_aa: CASSLDTPGQGDYGYTF